This T cell receptor beta chain came from a study of blood T cell repertoires in COVID-19. Data came from immunoSEQ multiplex PCR; TCRdb stores just in-frame clones and leaves some out. The table records roughly 270,000 clones, around 80% of them present only once. This CDR3 spans 15 amino acids. Deletions cut 4 bases from V and 4 bases from J, with 17 bases between. Germline CDR1 SEHNR, CDR2 FQNEAQ (reference sequence). The sequencing input was PBMCs or T cells enriched from blood (not recorded which). The rearrangement links TRBV7-9 to TRBJ2-7, with a weak D call TRBD2 (5 bases). This clonotype originated in a man in his forties who had been exposed to COVID-19. CDR3 in amino acids: CASSWTSAGAYEQYF. The CDR3 DNA reads as TGTGCCAGCAGCTGGACTTCGGCAGGAGCTTACGAGCAGTACTTC.